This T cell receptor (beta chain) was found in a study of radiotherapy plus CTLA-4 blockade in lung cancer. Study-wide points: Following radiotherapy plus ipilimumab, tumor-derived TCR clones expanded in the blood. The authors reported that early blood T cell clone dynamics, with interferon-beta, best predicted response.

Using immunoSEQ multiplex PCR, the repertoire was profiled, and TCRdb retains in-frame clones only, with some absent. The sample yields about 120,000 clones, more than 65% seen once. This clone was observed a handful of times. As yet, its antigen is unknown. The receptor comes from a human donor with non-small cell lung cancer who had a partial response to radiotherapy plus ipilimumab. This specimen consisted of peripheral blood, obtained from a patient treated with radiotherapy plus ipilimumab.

The CDR3 here is CASSLNGFYEQYF. The CDR3 region has the DNA TGTGCCAGCAGCTTGAACGGGTTCTACGAGCAGTACTTC. J is TRBJ2-7 and V is TRBV5-6, with D uncertain. In germline, CDR1 is SGHDT, CDR2 YYEEEE. This CDR3 contains 13 residues. With 1 base removed from V and 3 bases from J, the gap between germline ends came to 8 bases.